The 2 T cell receptor beta chains reported below all come from one sample, sequenced in a study of T cells in localized non-small cell lung cancer. Here immunoSEQ multiplex PCR was the method, and the copy in TCRdb shows in-frame clones only, minus some. The sample lists tens of thousands of clones, more than 85% seen once, with about an eighth in the top ten. The source was peripheral blood mononuclear cells, collected before any cancer treatment. Receptor source: a female donor at least 60 years old with stage II lung adenocarcinoma.

V and J are TRBV28 and TRBJ1-3; the D is unclear. Per germline, CDR1 MDHEN and CDR2 SYDVKM. V lost 5 bases and J 4 bases, leaving 6 bases between the germline ends. This CDR3 is 12 amino acids long. DNA of the CDR3: TGTGCCAGCAGTGTACAGGGAAACACCATATATTTT. This gives the protein CASSVQGNTIYF.

The chain has TRBV15 and TRBJ1-4, with 7 nucleotides matching TRBD1. Germline-derived CDR1 and CDR2 are LNHNV and YYDKDF (reference sequence). V gave up 3 bases and J gave up 7 bases; unmatched junction bases: 8. There are 15 residues in the CDR3. CDR3 sequence: CATSSTGVRSEKLFF. The DNA for the CDR3 is TGTGCCACCAGCAGCACAGGGGTCAGGAGTGAAAAACTGTTTTTT.